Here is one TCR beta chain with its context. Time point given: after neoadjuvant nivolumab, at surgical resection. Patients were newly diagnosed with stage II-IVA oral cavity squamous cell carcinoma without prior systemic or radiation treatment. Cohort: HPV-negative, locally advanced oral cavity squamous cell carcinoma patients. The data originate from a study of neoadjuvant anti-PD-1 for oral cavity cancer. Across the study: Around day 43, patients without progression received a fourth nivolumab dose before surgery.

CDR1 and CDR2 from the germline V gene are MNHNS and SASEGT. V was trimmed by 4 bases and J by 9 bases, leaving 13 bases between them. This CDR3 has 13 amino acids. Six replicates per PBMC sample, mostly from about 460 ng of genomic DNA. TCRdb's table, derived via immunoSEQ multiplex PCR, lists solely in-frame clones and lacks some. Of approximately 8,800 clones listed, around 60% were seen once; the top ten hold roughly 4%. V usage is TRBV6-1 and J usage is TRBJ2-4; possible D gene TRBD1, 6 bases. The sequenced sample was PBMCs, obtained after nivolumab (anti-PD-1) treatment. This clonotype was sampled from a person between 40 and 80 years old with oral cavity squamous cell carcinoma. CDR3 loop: CASSGEDRTIQYF. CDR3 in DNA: TGTGCCAGCAGTGGAGAAGACAGGACCATTCAGTACTTC.